Listed here is a single TCR beta chain. This entry belongs to a study of blood T cells in healthy people across ages. The study recruited healthy Caucasian donors from Russia who were aged about 6 to 95. Germline V gene sequence: CDR1 MNHEY, CDR2 SMNVEV (reference sequence). This CDR3 is built from 15 residues. The V and J ends lost 6 bases and 2 bases respectively, with 17 bases between them. The use of a sample-barcoded 5' primer and a J-beta primer mix characterized a second PCR of roughly 6 to 11 cycles. A single record per CDR3 protein comes from TCRdb applying MiXCR to the 5' RACE reads. The data show some 780,000 distinct CDR3 sequences, just over 55% seen once.

Sequenced: blood. The TCR was taken from a middle-aged man in good health. The chain has TRBV27 and TRBJ2-7; D is perhaps TRBD1 (6 bases). CDR3 in amino acids: CASSLGDIPTYEQYF. DNA of the CDR3: TGTGCCAGCAGCTTAGGGGACATTCCCACCTACGAGCAGTACTTC.